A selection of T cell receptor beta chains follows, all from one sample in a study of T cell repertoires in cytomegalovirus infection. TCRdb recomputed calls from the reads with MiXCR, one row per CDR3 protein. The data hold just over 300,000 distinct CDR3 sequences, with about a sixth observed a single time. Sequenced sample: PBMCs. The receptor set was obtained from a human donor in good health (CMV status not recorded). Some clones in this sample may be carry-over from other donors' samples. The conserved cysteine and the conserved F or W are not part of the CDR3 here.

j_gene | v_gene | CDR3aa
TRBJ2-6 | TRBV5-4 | ASSFRTGRAGANVLT
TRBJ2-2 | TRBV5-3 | ASSSTVPGELF
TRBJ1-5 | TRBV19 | ASRRDSGGYSNQPQH
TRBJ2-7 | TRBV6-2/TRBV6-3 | ASRPVAGVTYEQY
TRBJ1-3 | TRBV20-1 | SARGPGNTIY
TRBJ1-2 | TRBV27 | ASSSGQGVSPNYGYT
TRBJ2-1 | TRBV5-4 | ASSLGGWLENEQF
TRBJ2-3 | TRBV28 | ASSVTGPDTQY
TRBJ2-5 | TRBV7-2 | ASSLGQHQETQY
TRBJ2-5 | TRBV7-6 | AVPTLEGAGETQY
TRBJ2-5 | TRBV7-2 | ASSSDDRLTQY
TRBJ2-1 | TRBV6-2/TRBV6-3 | ASSTDGLGEQF
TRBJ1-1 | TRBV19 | ASSRRQGRGTEAF
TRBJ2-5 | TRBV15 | ATSRVTGPRETQY
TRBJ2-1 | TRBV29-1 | SAGVSHNEQF
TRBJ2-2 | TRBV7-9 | ASSLAGQGTGELF
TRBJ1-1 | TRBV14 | ASSQDLNTEAF
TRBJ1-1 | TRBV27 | ASSLQRGTKAF
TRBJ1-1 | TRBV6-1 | ASSEVDRAEAF
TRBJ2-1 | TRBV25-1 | ASSDSSGGARNEQF
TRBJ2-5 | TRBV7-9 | ASIPIVETQY
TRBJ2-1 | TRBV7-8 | ASSLGGQGASYNEQF
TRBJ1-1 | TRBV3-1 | ASSLQGVTEAF
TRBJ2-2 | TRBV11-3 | ASSLGVSEITGELF
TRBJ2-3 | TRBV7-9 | ASSLSTSELTDTQY
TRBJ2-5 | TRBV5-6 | ASSFLTGGEETQY
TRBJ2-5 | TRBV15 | ATSRQTPTGPTETQY
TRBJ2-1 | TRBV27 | ASSQATGVNEQF
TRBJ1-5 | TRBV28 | ASRLPTGNQPQH
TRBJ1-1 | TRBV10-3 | AISESSRVGAF
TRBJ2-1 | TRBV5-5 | ASSLEVAGIGYEQF
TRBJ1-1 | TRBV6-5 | ASSYLRNSLRNTEAF
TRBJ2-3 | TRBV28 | ASRTQGSVTDTQY
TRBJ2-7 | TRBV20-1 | SASGGTGWDSYEQY
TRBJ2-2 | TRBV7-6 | ASSLGLAGVSGELF